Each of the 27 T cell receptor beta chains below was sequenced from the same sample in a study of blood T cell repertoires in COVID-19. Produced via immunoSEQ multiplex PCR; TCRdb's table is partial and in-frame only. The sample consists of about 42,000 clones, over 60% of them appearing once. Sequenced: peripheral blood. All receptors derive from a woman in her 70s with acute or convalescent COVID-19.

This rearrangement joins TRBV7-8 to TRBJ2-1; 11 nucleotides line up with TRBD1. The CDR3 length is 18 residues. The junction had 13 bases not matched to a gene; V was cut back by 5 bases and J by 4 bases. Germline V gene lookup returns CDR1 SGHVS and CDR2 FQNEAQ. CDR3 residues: CASSPRGGTGGIYNEQFF. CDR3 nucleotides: TGTGCCAGCAGCCCTAGAGGGGGGACAGGGGGAATATACAATGAGCAGTTCTTC.

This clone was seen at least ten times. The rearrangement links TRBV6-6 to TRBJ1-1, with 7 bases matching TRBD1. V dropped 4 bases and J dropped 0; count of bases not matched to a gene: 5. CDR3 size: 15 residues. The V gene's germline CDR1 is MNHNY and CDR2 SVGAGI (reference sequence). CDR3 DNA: TGTGCCAGCAGTTCTTGGGACAGACTGAACACTGAAGCTTTCTTT. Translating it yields CASSSWDRLNTEAFF.

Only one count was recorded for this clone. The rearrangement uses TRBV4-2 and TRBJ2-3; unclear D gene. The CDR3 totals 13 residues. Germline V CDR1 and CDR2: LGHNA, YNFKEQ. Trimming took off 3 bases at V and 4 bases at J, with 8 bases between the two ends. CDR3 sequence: CASSHNSADTQYF. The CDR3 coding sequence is TGTGCCAGCAGCCACAACTCCGCAGATACGCAGTATTTT.

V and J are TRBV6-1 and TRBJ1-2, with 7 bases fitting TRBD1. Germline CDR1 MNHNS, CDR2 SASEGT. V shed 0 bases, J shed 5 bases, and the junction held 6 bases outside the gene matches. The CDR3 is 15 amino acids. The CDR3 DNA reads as TGTGCCAGCAGTGAAGCGGGAACAGGGGTATATGGCTACACCTTC. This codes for CASSEAGTGVYGYTF.

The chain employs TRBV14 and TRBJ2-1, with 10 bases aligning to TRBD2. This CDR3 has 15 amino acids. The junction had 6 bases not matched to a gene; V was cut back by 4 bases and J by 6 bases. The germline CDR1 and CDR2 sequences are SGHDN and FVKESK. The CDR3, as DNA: TGTGCCAGCAGCCTTAGCGGGAGGTTAGTCAATGAGCAGTTCTTC. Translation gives CASSLSGRLVNEQFF.

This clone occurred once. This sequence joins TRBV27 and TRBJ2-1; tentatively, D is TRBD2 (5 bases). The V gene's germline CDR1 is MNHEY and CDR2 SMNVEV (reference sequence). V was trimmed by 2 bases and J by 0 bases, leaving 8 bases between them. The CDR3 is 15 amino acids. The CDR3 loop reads CASSLTGSSYNEQFF. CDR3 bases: TGTGCCAGCAGTTTAACGGGGAGCTCCTACAATGAGCAGTTCTTC.

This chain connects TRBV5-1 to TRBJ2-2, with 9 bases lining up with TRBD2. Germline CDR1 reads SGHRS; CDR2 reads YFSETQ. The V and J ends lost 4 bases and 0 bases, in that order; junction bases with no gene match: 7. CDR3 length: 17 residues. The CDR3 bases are TGCGCCAGCAGCGTCCGGGCGGGAGGGCCGAACACCGGGGAGCTGTTTTTT. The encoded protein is CASSVRAGGPNTGELFF. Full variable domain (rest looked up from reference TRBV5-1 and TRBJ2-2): KAGVTQTPRYLIKTRGQQVTLSCSPISGHRSVSWYQQTPGQGLQFLFEYFSETQRNKGNFPGRFSGRQFSNSRSEMNVSTLELGDSALYLCASSVRAGGPNTGELFFGEGSRLTVL.

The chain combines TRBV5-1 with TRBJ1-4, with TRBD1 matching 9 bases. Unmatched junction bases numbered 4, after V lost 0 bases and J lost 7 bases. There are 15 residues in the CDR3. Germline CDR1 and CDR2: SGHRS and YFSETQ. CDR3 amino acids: CASSLAGTGREKLFF. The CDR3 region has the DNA TGCGCCAGCAGCTTGGCTGGGACAGGGCGTGAAAAACTGTTTTTT.

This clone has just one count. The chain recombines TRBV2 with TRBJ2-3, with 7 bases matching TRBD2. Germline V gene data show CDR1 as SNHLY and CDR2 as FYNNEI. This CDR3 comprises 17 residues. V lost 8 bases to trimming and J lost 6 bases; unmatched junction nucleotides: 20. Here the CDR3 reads CASGGDQGWPIADTQYF. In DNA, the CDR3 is TGTGCCAGCGGGGGGGACCAGGGTTGGCCGATCGCCGATACGCAGTATTTT.

The CDR3 loop reads CASSLTGNSPLHF. CDR3 nucleotides: TGTGCCAGCAGCTTAACAGGGAATTCACCCCTCCACTTT. The genes are TRBV7-9 and TRBJ1-6; D is perhaps TRBD1 (6 bases). This CDR3 has 13 amino acids. Germline V gene data show CDR1 as SEHNR and CDR2 as FQNEAQ (reference sequence). V was clipped by 2 bases and J by 7 bases, with 6 bases between them.

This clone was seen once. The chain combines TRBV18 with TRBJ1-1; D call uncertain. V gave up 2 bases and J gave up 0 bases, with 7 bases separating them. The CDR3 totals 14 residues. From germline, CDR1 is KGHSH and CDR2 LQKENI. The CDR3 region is CASSPDGVNTEAFF. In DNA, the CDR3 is TGTGCCAGCTCACCAGACGGAGTGAACACTGAAGCTTTCTTT.

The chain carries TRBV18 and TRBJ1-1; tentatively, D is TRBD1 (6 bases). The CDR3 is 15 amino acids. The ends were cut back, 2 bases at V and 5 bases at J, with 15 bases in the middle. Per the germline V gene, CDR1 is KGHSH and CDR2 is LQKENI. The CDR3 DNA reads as TGTGCCAGCTCACCATCACAGGGCCGGGCAACTGAAGCTTTCTTT. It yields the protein CASSPSQGRATEAFF. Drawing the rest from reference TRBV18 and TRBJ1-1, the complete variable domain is NAGVMQNPRHLVRRRGQEARLRCSPMKGHSHVYWYRQLPEEGLKFMVYLQKENIIDESGMPKERFSAEFPKEGPSILRIQQVVRGDSAAYFCASSPSQGRATEAFFGQGTRLTVV.

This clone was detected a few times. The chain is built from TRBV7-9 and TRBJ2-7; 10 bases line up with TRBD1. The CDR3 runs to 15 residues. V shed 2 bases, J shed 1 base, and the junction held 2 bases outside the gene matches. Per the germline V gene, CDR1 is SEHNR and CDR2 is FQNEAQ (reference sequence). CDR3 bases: TGTGCCAGCAGCTTAATGGGACAGGGGTCCTACGAGCAGTACTTC. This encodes CASSLMGQGSYEQYF.

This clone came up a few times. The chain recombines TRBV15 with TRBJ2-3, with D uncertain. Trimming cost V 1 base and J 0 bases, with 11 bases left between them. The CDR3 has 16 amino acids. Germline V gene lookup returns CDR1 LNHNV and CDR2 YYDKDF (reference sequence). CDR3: CATSRARMLSTDTQYF. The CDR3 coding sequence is TGTGCCACCAGCAGAGCGAGGATGTTAAGCACAGATACGCAGTATTTT.

The CDR3 sequence: CASSLRARLAGETGELFF. CDR3 coding DNA: TGTGCCAGCAGCTTACGGGCTAGACTAGCGGGGGAAACCGGGGAGCTGTTTTTT. The chain has TRBV7-3 and TRBJ2-2; 12 bases match TRBD2. From germline, CDR1 is SGHTA and CDR2 FQGTGA. The CDR3 is 18 residues long. The V segment lost 2 bases and the J segment 5 bases; nucleotides outside the gene matches: 9.

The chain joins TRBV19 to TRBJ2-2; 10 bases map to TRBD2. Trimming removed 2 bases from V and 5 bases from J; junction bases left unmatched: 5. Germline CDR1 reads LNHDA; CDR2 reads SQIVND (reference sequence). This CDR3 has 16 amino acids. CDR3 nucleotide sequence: TGTGCCAGTAGTATACGCAGCGGGGGGGCGACCGGGGAGCTGTTTTTT. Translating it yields CASSIRSGGATGELFF.

The CDR3 protein is CASSPGTSGGAGELFF. CDR3 bases: TGTGCCAGCAGCCCCGGGACTAGCGGGGGCGCCGGGGAGCTGTTTTTT. This chain uses TRBV7-9 with TRBJ2-2; 14 positions match TRBD2. From germline, CDR1 is SEHNR and CDR2 FQNEAQ (reference sequence). The CDR3 spans 16 residues. The V segment lost 5 bases and the J segment 6 bases; nucleotides outside the gene matches: 5. Looking up the rest from reference TRBV7-9 and TRBJ2-2 gives the full variable domain: DTGVSQNPRHKITKRGQNVTFRCDPISEHNRLYWYRQTLGQGPEFLTYFQNEAQLEKSRLLSDRFSAERPKGSFSTLEIQRTEQGDSAMYLCASSPGTSGGAGELFFGEGSRLTVL.

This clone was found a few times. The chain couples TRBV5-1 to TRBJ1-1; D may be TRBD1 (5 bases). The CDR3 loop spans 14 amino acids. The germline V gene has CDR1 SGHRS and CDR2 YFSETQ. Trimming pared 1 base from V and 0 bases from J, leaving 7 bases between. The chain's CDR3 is CASSLTGLNTEAFF. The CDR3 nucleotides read TGCGCCAGCAGCTTGACAGGTTTGAACACTGAAGCTTTCTTT.

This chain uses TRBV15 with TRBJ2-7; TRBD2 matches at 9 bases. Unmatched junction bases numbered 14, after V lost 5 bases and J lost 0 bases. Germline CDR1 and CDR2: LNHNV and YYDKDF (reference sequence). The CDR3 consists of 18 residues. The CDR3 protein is CATSSHRRSGGPSYEQYF. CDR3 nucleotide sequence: TGTGCCACCAGCTCCCATCGCCGGAGCGGGGGGCCCTCCTACGAGCAGTACTTC. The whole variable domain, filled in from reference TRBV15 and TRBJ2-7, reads DAMVIQNPRYQVTQFGKPVTLSCSQTLNHNVMYWYQQKSSQAPKLLFHYYDKDFNNEADTPDNFQSRRPNTSFCFLDIRSPGLGDTAMYLCATSSHRRSGGPSYEQYFGPGTRLTVT.

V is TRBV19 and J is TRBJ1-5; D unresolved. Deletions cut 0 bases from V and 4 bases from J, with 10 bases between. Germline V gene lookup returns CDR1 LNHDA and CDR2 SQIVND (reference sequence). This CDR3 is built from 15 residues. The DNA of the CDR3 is TGTGCCAGTAGTATAGATCTAAGTTGGAATCAGCCCCAGCATTTT. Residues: CASSIDLSWNQPQHF.

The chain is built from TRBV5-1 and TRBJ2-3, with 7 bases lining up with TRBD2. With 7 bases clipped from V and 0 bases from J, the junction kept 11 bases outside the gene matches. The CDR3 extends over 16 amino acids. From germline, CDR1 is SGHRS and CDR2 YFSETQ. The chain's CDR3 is CASDDLGGSSTDTQYF. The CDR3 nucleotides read TGCGCCAGCGACGATTTGGGGGGGTCTAGCACAGATACGCAGTATTTT.

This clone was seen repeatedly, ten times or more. The chain's CDR3 is CASSLPPGDTQYF. The CDR3 nucleotides are TGTGCCAGCAGCTTACCACCGGGAGATACGCAGTATTTT. The chain couples TRBV11-3 to TRBJ2-3, with D uncertain. V was cut by 2 bases and J by 5 bases, with 8 bases left in between. CDR1 is SGHNT, CDR2 YENEEA, per germline. CDR3 length equals 13 residues. Based on the CDR3 plus reference TRBV11-3 and TRBJ2-3, the full variable domain is EAGVVQSPRYKIIEKKQPVAFWCNPISGHNTLYWYLQNLGQGPELLIRYENEEAVDDSQLPKDRFSAERLKGVDSTLKIQPAELGDSAVYLCASSLPPGDTQYFGPGTRLTVL.

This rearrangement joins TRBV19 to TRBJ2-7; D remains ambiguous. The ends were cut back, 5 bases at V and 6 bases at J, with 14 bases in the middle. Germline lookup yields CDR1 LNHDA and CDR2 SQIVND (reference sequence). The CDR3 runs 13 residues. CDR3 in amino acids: CASSPRVFAEQYF. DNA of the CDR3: TGTGCCAGTAGTCCCCGAGTATTTGCCGAGCAGTACTTC.

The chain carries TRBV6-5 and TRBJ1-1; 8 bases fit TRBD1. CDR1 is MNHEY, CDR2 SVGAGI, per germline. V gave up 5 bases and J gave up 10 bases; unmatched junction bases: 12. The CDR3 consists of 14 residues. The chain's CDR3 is CASSRGQGRFGAFF. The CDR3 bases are TGTGCCAGCAGTCGCGGACAGGGAAGGTTTGGAGCTTTCTTT.

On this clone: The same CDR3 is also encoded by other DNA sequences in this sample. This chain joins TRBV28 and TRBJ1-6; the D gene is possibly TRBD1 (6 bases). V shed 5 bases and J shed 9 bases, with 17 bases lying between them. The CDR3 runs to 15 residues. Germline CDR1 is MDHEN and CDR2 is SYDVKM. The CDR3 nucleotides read TGTGCCAGCAGTCCCACACAGGGCTTGGGTTCACCCCTCCACTTT. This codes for CASSPTQGLGSPLHF.

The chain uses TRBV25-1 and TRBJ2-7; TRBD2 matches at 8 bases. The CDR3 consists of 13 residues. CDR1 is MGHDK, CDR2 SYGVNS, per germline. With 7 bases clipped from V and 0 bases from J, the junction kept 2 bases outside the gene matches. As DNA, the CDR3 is TGTGCCAGCACGGGGGGGAACTCCTACGAGCAGTACTTC. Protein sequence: CASTGGNSYEQYF.

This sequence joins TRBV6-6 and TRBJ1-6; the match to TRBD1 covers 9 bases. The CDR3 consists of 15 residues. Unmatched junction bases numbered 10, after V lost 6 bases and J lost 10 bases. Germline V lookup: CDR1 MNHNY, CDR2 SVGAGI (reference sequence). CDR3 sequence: CASSQVGQGESPLHF. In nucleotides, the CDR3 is TGTGCCAGCAGCCAAGTGGGACAGGGAGAATCACCCCTCCACTTT.